One sample yielded the 28 T cell receptor beta chains listed below, sequenced in a study of blood T cell repertoires in COVID-19. The assay was immunoSEQ multiplex PCR, and TCRdb's table has in-frame clones only and misses some. Among some 68,000 clones, approximately 92% were seen once, and the ten largest hold roughly 8.2%. Sequencing was carried out using peripheral blood. All receptors derive from a man aged 50-60 years with active COVID-19.

The gene calls are TRBV15 and TRBJ1-2; 8 positions agree with TRBD1. Germline V gives CDR1 LNHNV, CDR2 YYDKDF (reference sequence). The CDR3 runs 15 residues. The V gene end was trimmed by 0 bases and the J gene end by 4 bases; junction bases not matched to a gene: 4. The CDR3 DNA sequence: TGTGCCACCAGCAGAGAGATTGGACAGGGCTATGGCTACACCTTC. This codes for CATSREIGQGYGYTF.

The chain combines TRBV18 with TRBJ1-4; the match to TRBD1 covers 7 bases. Germline V gene lookup returns CDR1 KGHSH and CDR2 LQKENI. With V trimmed by 6 bases and J by 3 bases, 7 bases remained unmatched. CDR3 length: 15 residues. The CDR3 DNA sequence: TGTGCCAGCTCGGAACAGACAGGGCCTAATGAAAAACTGTTTTTT. This gives the protein CASSEQTGPNEKLFF.

The CDR3 DNA reads as TGTGCCAGCAGCTATCCGGGACTAGCGGGGGGGTCTAGCAATGAGCAGTTCTTC. Encoded protein: CASSYPGLAGGSSNEQFF. The V gene is TRBV7-6, the J gene TRBJ2-1; 16 bases match TRBD2. The CDR3 totals 18 residues. Germline assignment: CDR1 SGHVS and CDR2 FNYEAQ. Trimming cost V 4 bases and J 6 bases; bases outside gene matches: 9.

The V gene is TRBV5-6, the J gene TRBJ2-7, with 8 bases identical to TRBD1. The CDR3 is 14 amino acids. After removal of 0 bases from V and 4 bases from J, the junction contained 3 bases not matched to a gene. The germline V gene has CDR1 SGHDT and CDR2 YYEEEE. The CDR3 nucleotides are TGTGCCAGCAGCTTGGGGACAGGGATATACGAGCAGTACTTC. Translation: CASSLGTGIYEQYF.

The chain combines TRBV18 with TRBJ2-7, with D possibly matching TRBD1 (6 bases). CDR3 length: 14 amino acids. Germline assignment: CDR1 KGHSH and CDR2 LQKENI. The V end was cut by 3 bases, the J end by 2 bases, with 11 bases between. The CDR3 loop is CASSPMTGTYEQYF. The DNA for the CDR3 is TGTGCCAGCTCACCCATGACAGGTACCTACGAGCAGTACTTC.

The genes are TRBV9 and TRBJ2-2, with D possibly being TRBD2 (6 bases). V was clipped by 0 bases and J by 4 bases, with 13 bases between them. The CDR3 is 16 amino acids. The germline V gene has CDR1 SGDLS and CDR2 YYNGEE. CDR3 sequence (DNA): TGTGCCAGCAGCGTAGGGCGGGGCGGCGGCACCGGGGAGCTGTTTTTT. This encodes CASSVGRGGGTGELFF.

The V gene is TRBV6-5, the J gene TRBJ2-5; D gene unclear. CDR1 is MNHEY and CDR2 is SVGAGI in the germline V gene. V was trimmed by 6 bases and J by 4 bases, leaving 6 bases between them. This CDR3 contains 11 residues. The CDR3 bases are TGTGCCAGCAGCTCCCCAGAGACCCAGTACTTC. Translated, it gives CASSSPETQYF.

The chain uses TRBV5-1 and TRBJ1-1; D is possibly TRBD1 (6 bases). The germline V gene has CDR1 SGHRS and CDR2 YFSETQ. This CDR3 spans 16 amino acids. V dropped 0 bases and J dropped 1 base, with 13 bases sitting between them. CDR3 coding DNA: TGCGCCAGCAGCTTGGGACAGGCCTGGGCGAACACTGAAGCTTTCTTT. Its translation is CASSLGQAWANTEAFF.

The rearrangement uses TRBV27 and TRBJ1-1, with a possible D match to TRBD1 (6 bases). The CDR3 contains 17 residues. Trimming removed 6 bases at V and 0 bases at J, with 20 bases between. Looked up from germline, CDR1 is MNHEY and CDR2 is SMNVEV (reference sequence). CDR3 sequence reads: CASRTLAQGRVNTEAFF. CDR3 nucleotides: TGTGCCAGCAGAACATTGGCACAGGGTCGAGTGAACACTGAAGCTTTCTTT.

V gene TRBV5-1 combines with J gene TRBJ2-1, with D possibly matching TRBD2 (6 bases). This CDR3 comprises 13 residues. The V and J ends lost 2 bases and 7 bases respectively, with 10 bases between them. Germline loops: CDR1 SGHRS, CDR2 YFSETQ. In DNA form, the CDR3 reads TGCGCCAGCAGCTTATGGGGGGAGAATGAGCAGTTCTTC. This codes for CASSLWGENEQFF.

This chain connects TRBV29-1 to TRBJ1-1; TRBD1 is a possible D gene (5 bases). The V gene lost 0 bases and the J gene lost 12 bases, with 17 bases spanning the gap. Germline V gene data show CDR1 as SQVTM and CDR2 as ANQGSEA. The CDR3 loop spans 13 amino acids. The CDR3 is CSVEDLQAGLTFF. The CDR3 DNA follows: TGCAGCGTTGAAGATCTTCAGGCAGGGCTAACTTTCTTT.

J is TRBJ2-3 and V is TRBV11-2; D is undetermined. The length of the CDR3 is 17 residues. V dropped 1 base and J dropped 4 bases, with 18 bases sitting between them. Germline CDR1 reads SGHAT; CDR2 reads FQNNGV. CDR3 residues: CASSLVMKSDTSDTQYF. The CDR3 DNA follows: TGTGCCAGCAGCTTAGTGATGAAGTCAGATACGTCAGATACGCAGTATTTT.

The chain joins TRBV9 to TRBJ1-2; 9 bases are a match to TRBD1. V lost 3 bases to trimming and J lost 3 bases; unmatched junction nucleotides: 3. CDR3 length: 14 amino acids. Germline V gene lookup returns CDR1 SGDLS and CDR2 YYNGEE. The CDR3 bases are TGTGCCAGCAGCGGACGGACAGGGGACTATGGCTACACCTTC. As protein: CASSGRTGDYGYTF.

This sequence joins TRBV3-1 (or the pseudogene TRBV3-2) and TRBJ2-1, with a possible D match to TRBD2 (6 bases). The CDR3 runs to 15 residues. Trimming removed 4 bases at V and 4 bases at J, with 14 bases between. Germline V CDR1 and CDR2: LGHDT, YNNKEL (reference sequence). The CDR3 spells CASSRGPGGYNEQFF. The CDR3 DNA sequence: TGTGCCAGCAGCCGGGGTCCCGGGGGTTACAATGAGCAGTTCTTC.

The chain carries TRBV5-4 and TRBJ2-1; TRBD2 agrees at 14 bases. The CDR3 covers 16 residues. Germline assignment: CDR1 SGHNT and CDR2 YYREEE (reference sequence). V shed 4 bases, J shed 8 bases, and the junction held 8 bases outside the gene matches. CDR3 loop: CASSRGTSGGGDEQFF. The CDR3 bases are TGTGCCAGCAGCCGTGGGACTAGCGGGGGTGGCGATGAGCAGTTCTTC.

This clone was counted a single time. The chain is built from TRBV11-2 and TRBJ1-6, with a weak D call TRBD1 (6 bases). Trimming cost V 5 bases and J 6 bases, with 11 bases left between them. The length of the CDR3 is 14 residues. Germline CDR1 and CDR2: SGHAT and FQNNGV. This CDR3 is CASSRGQFNSPLHF. In nucleotides, the CDR3 is TGTGCCAGCAGCCGCGGACAGTTTAATTCACCCCTCCACTTT.

The chain joins TRBV5-1 to TRBJ2-1, with 9 nucleotides matching TRBD1. V shed 5 bases and J 4 bases; nucleotides not matched to a gene: 4. The germline V gene has CDR1 SGHRS and CDR2 YFSETQ. The CDR3 spans 14 residues. The CDR3 loop reads CASRQGALYNEQFF. CDR3 nucleotides: TGCGCCAGCAGACAGGGGGCGCTTTACAATGAGCAGTTCTTC.

The rearrangement joins TRBV19 to TRBJ1-2; TRBD1 aligns across 7 bases. Germline CDR1 is LNHDA and CDR2 is SQIVND (reference sequence). J gave up 4 bases and V 7 bases, and 9 bases lay outside the gene matches. The CDR3 is 14 amino acids. In nucleotides, the CDR3 is TGTGCCAGTAACCCTGGACAGGACGGCTATGGCTACACCTTC. Its translation is CASNPGQDGYGYTF.

The V and J genes are TRBV20-1 and TRBJ2-5, with D tentatively TRBD2 (6 bases). Germline V lookup: CDR1 DFQATT, CDR2 SNEGSKA (reference sequence). V was clipped by 8 bases and J by 7 bases, with 14 bases between them. This CDR3 is 11 amino acids long. For the CDR3, the DNA is TGCAGTACGGGAGCAGCAGGGACCCAGTACTTC. This codes for CSTGAAGTQYF.

The chain combines TRBV4-1 with TRBJ2-1; TRBD2 matches 9 bases. This CDR3 region has 16 residues. After removal of 0 bases from V and 4 bases from J, the junction contained 4 bases not matched to a gene. From germline, CDR1 is MGHRA and CDR2 YSYEKL. Here the CDR3 DNA reads TGCGCCAGCAGCCAAGATGGGCGGGGGGGATACAATGAGCAGTTCTTC. Translation gives CASSQDGRGGYNEQFF.

This clone has just one count. The chain couples TRBV9 to TRBJ2-5, with 7 nucleotides matching TRBD2. Trimming cost V 0 bases and J 4 bases; bases outside gene matches: 9. Looked up from germline, CDR1 is SGDLS and CDR2 is YYNGEE. The CDR3 loop spans 16 amino acids. The CDR3 DNA reads as TGTGCCAGCAGCGTAGCCAGGTGGGAGGGACGAGAGACCCAGTACTTC. Translated: CASSVARWEGRETQYF.

The genes are TRBV11-2 and TRBJ2-2, with 9 bases aligning to TRBD2. The CDR3 is 16 amino acids. Germline trimming cut 7 bases from V and 6 bases from J; bases unmatched to any gene: 12. Germline V gene data show CDR1 as SGHAT and CDR2 as FQNNGV. This chain's CDR3 is CASNQFPRGGPGELFF. The DNA for the CDR3 is TGTGCCAGCAACCAATTCCCGCGGGGGGGACCCGGGGAGCTGTTTTTT.

The gene calls are TRBV6-2 or TRBV6-3 and TRBJ2-3, with a weak D call TRBD2 (6 bases). CDR1 is MNHEY, CDR2 SVGEGT, per germline. Between the trimmed V and J ends, which lost 0 bases and 9 bases, there was a span of 7 bases. CDR3 length equals 12 residues. CDR3 sequence: CASSYSRGTQYF. The CDR3 nucleotides read TGTGCCAGCAGTTACTCCCGGGGGACGCAGTATTTT.

The chain joins TRBV6-2 or TRBV6-3 to TRBJ2-3; tentatively, D is TRBD2 (6 bases). V lost 0 bases, J lost 10 bases, and 8 bases lay in between. CDR3 size: 12 residues. CDR1 and CDR2 (germline): MNHEY, SVGEGT. CDR3 in amino acids: CASSYSSGAQYF. CDR3 bases: TGTGCCAGCAGTTACTCGTCGGGGGCGCAGTATTTT.

This sequence joins TRBV9 and TRBJ2-3; 7 nucleotides line up with TRBD1. The germline V gene has CDR1 SGDLS and CDR2 YYNGEE. V shed 4 bases, J shed 4 bases, and the junction held 3 bases outside the gene matches. The CDR3 consists of 13 residues. CDR3 sequence: CASSIQGADTQYF. The CDR3 DNA reads TGTGCCAGCAGCATTCAGGGGGCAGATACGCAGTATTTT.

The chain combines TRBV27 with TRBJ2-5, with D hard to call. The V end was cut by 11 bases, the J end by 6 bases, with 13 bases between. Looked up from germline, CDR1 is MNHEY and CDR2 is SMNVEV (reference sequence). The CDR3 covers 11 residues. The CDR3 sequence: CASESQKTQYF. CDR3 bases: TGTGCCTCCGAATCCCAGAAGACCCAGTACTTC.

The rearrangement uses TRBV5-1 and TRBJ2-5, with D perhaps matching TRBD1 (6 bases). CDR1 and CDR2 (germline): SGHRS, YFSETQ. This CDR3 is built from 14 residues. The V end lost 9 bases, the J end lost 0 bases, and 15 bases lay between the germline ends. CDR3 nucleotide sequence: TGCGCCACCGACGCCACAGGGAACCAAGAGACCCAGTACTTC. Translating it yields CATDATGNQETQYF.

The rearrangement joins TRBV6-5 to TRBJ1-2; D remains ambiguous. Trimming stripped 0 bases from V and 7 bases from J, with 9 bases between. This CDR3 spans 13 amino acids. Germline V gene sequence: CDR1 MNHEY, CDR2 SVGAGI. For the CDR3, the DNA is TGTGCCAGCAGTTACTCGGTAACCGGTGGCTACACCTTC. It specifies CASSYSVTGGYTF.